The 31 T cell receptor beta chains below all came from one sample that was sequenced in a study of T cells in Graves' hyperthyroidism and ophthalmopathy (dated by TCRdb to the late 2010s). Receptors were amplified or captured by multiplex PCR. TCRdb shows the sequencer as Illumina HiSeq 2000. The TCR beta CDR3 regions were amplified from the RNA transcripts. A first-round RT-PCR of the TCR CDR3 used the HTBI primer set with the Qiagen OneStep RT-PCR kit. Through fastp at Q25 and MiXCR, TCRdb rebuilt clones from the public reads, retaining in-frame beta chains. Under each unique CDR3 protein, matching rows form one entry showing the most common genes and DNA. The sample profile shows 550,000 to 800,000 distinct CDR3 sequences; about a sixth of them were found once. The ten largest clones take up around 8% of the sample. Material: blood. These receptors came from a young man with Graves' hyperthyroidism.

Ten or more counts support this clonotype. The chain uses TRBV2 and TRBJ2-7, with 8 nucleotides matching TRBD2. V trimming: 6 bases; J trimming: 3 bases; junction bases outside the gene matches: 10. Germline lookup yields CDR1 SNHLY and CDR2 FYNNEI. CDR3 length: 15 amino acids. DNA of the CDR3: TGTGCCAGCAGCATCGGGGGGGGCGAGATCTACGAGCAGTACTTC. Amino acid sequence: CASSIGGGEIYEQYF. The variable domain in full, with the rest retrieved from reference TRBV2 and TRBJ2-7, is EPEVTQTPSHQVTQMGQEVILRCVPISNHLYFYWYRQILGQKVEFLVSFYNNEISEKSEIFDDQFSVERPDGSNFTLKIRSTKLEDSAMYFCASSIGGGEIYEQYFGPGTRLTVT.

The chain uses TRBV11-3 and TRBJ2-6; 7 bases are shared with TRBD1. V lost 6 bases and J lost 15; bases outside the gene matches: 5. CDR1 and CDR2 (germline): SGHNT, YENEEA. The CDR3 extends over 11 amino acids. The CDR3 DNA sequence: TGTGCCAGCAGTCAAGACAGGGCCCTGACTTTC. Translating gives CASSQDRALTF.

The chain combines TRBV20-1 with TRBJ2-3; D is ambiguous. The DNA end favors TRBJ1-5, so the J call may be wrong. The CDR3 loop spans 14 amino acids. Germline lookup yields CDR1 DFQATT and CDR2 SNEGSKA (reference sequence). The CDR3 bases are TGCAGTGCTAGAGATGTGGGATCCACAGATACGCAGCATTTT. This sequence encodes CSARDVGSTDTQHF.

This clonotype showed up many times. The chain has TRBV28 and TRBJ2-1; D uncertain. V was cut by 3 bases and J by 8 bases, with 17 bases left in between. The CDR3 is 15 amino acids. Germline V gene sequence: CDR1 MDHEN, CDR2 SYDVKM. The CDR3 DNA follows: TGTGCCAGCAGTTTCTCCGACACGGTCGTCGATGAGCAGTTCTTC. Translated: CASSFSDTVVDEQFF.

V usage is TRBV7-9 and J usage is TRBJ2-7; 9 positions match TRBD2. V was clipped by 4 bases and J by 3 bases; unmatched bases: 13. The germline V gene encodes CDR1 SEHNR and CDR2 FQNEAQ (reference sequence). This CDR3 is 17 amino acids long. The CDR3 reads CASSSLVIAGVVYEQYF. The CDR3 bases are TGTGCCAGCAGCTCGCTGGTTATAGCGGGAGTTGTCTACGAGCAGTACTTC. Variable domain in full (rest from reference TRBV7-9 and TRBJ2-7): DTGVSQNPRHKITKRGQNVTFRCDPISEHNRLYWYRQTLGQGPEFLTYFQNEAQLEKSRLLSDRFSAERPKGSFSTLEIQRTEQGDSAMYLCASSSLVIAGVVYEQYFGPGTRLTVT.

This clonotype was picked up many times. The chain is built from TRBV30 and TRBJ2-5; the D is unclear. The V gene's germline CDR1 is GTSNPN and CDR2 SVGIG (reference sequence). The length of the CDR3 is 12 residues. V was clipped by 3 bases and J by 5 bases, with 10 bases between them. The CDR3 spells CAWRETWETQYF. CDR3 DNA: TGTGCCTGGAGGGAGACGTGGGAGACCCAGTACTTC.

This clonotype was seen only a few times. The chain links TRBV6-2 or TRBV6-3 to TRBJ1-5; 7 bases are shared with TRBD1. Losses at the gene ends were 6 bases for V and 0 bases for J; bases not matched to a gene: 5. CDR1 is MNHEY, CDR2 SVGEGT, per germline. This CDR3 has 15 amino acids. CDR3 nucleotide sequence: TGTGCCAGCAGGAAGGGACAGTATAGCAATCAGCCCCAGCATTTT. This encodes CASRKGQYSNQPQHF.

The V gene is TRBV5-1, the J gene TRBJ1-5; perhaps TRBD1 as D (5 bases). Deletions cut 5 bases from V and 0 bases from J, with 12 bases between. This CDR3 has 15 amino acids. Per germline, CDR1 SGHRS and CDR2 YFSETQ. CDR3 DNA sequence: TGCGCCAGCAGTTACAACGGGGCTAGCAATCAGCCCCAGCATTTT. Translation: CASSYNGASNQPQHF. Together with reference TRBV5-1 and TRBJ1-5, the CDR3 gives the full variable domain: KAGVTQTPRYLIKTRGQQVTLSCSPISGHRSVSWYQQTPGQGLQFLFEYFSETQRNKGNFPGRFSGRQFSNSRSEMNVSTLELGDSALYLCASSYNGASNQPQHFGDGTRLSIL.

This clonotype has a count of ten or more. This chain joins TRBV7-2 and TRBJ2-1; 9 bases fit TRBD2. The V gene's germline CDR1 is SGHTA and CDR2 FQGNSA. V dropped 5 bases and J dropped 5; count of bases not matched to a gene: 7. The CDR3 runs 15 residues. CDR3 in amino acids: CASSDGTSFHNEQFF. The CDR3 DNA follows: TGTGCCAGCAGCGATGGGACTAGCTTTCACAATGAGCAGTTCTTC.

The J gene is TRBJ2-2, the V gene TRBV5-1; 8 nucleotides agree with TRBD1. In germline, CDR1 is SGHRS, CDR2 YFSETQ. The CDR3 is made up of 14 amino acids. V lost 0 bases and J lost 7; bases outside the gene matches: 2. The CDR3, as DNA: TGCGCCAGCAGCTTGGACAGGGGGGACGGGGAGCTGTTTTTT. Its translation: CASSLDRGDGELFF.

This clonotype was seen repeatedly, ten times or more. The chain has TRBV12-3 or TRBV12-4 and TRBJ1-4, with D tentatively TRBD1 (5 bases). The CDR3 loop spans 13 amino acids. With 3 bases removed from V and 7 bases from J, the gap between germline ends came to 9 bases. The CDR3 region is CASSFGGGEKLFF. CDR3 DNA sequence: TGTGCCAGCAGTTTCGGGGGTGGTGAAAAACTGTTTTTT.

This rearrangement joins TRBV12-3 or TRBV12-4 to TRBJ2-1, with D possibly matching TRBD2 (6 bases). There are 13 residues in the CDR3. The V end lost 3 bases, the J end lost 8 bases, and 11 bases lay between the germline ends. DNA for the CDR3: TGTGCCAGCAGTTTTAACCAGCGGGATGAGCAGTTCTTC. It encodes CASSFNQRDEQFF.

This clonotype has a count of ten or more. The CDR3 spells CASSYLAGAPHEQYF. The DNA of the CDR3 is TGTGCCAGCAGTTACTTAGCGGGAGCCCCCCACGAGCAGTACTTC. The chain is built from TRBV6-2 or TRBV6-3 and TRBJ2-7; 9 positions agree with TRBD2. Unmatched junction bases numbered 6, after V lost 1 base and J lost 5 bases. The CDR3 covers 15 residues. The V gene's germline CDR1 is MNHEY and CDR2 SVGEGT.

This clonotype turned up a few times. This sequence joins TRBV20-1 and TRBJ2-2; D tentatively reads TRBD1 or TRBD2 (5 bases each). The CDR3 spans 18 residues. Trimming stripped 0 bases from V and 5 bases from J, with 22 bases between. Germline CDR1 and CDR2: DFQATT and SNEGSKA (reference sequence). The CDR3: CSARDRSPGTGPTGELFF. CDR3 DNA: TGCAGTGCTAGAGACCGGTCCCCCGGGACCGGCCCAACCGGGGAGCTGTTTTTT.

In its sample, this clonotype was seen many times. The genes are TRBV12-3 or TRBV12-4 and TRBJ2-1; possibly TRBD2 for D (5 bases). Trimming took 6 bases from V and 9 from J, leaving 15 bases between them. CDR3 length: 13 residues. This CDR3 reads CASREGSPPEQFF. The CDR3, as DNA: TGTGCCAGCAGAGAGGGCTCGCCTCCTGAGCAGTTCTTC.

The V call is TRBV7-9, the J call TRBJ2-1, with 12 bases matching TRBD2. The ends lost 4 bases at V and 5 bases at J; junction bases unmatched: 3. Germline V CDR1 and CDR2: SEHNR, FQNEAQ (reference sequence). The CDR3 is made up of 15 amino acids. The CDR3: CASSSSGREDNEQFF. The CDR3 nucleotides are TGTGCCAGCAGCTCTAGCGGGAGGGAGGACAATGAGCAGTTCTTC.

This clonotype was seen repeatedly, ten times or more. The chain has TRBV7-9 and TRBJ2-1, with D uncertain. This CDR3 contains 12 residues. The V gene's germline CDR1 is SEHNR and CDR2 FQNEAQ (reference sequence). With 4 bases removed from V and 6 bases from J, the gap between germline ends came to 7 bases. The CDR3 region has the DNA TGTGCCAGCAGCTCTCGGACCAATGAGCAGTTCTTC. Residues: CASSSRTNEQFF.

This clonotype was detected only a few times. The V call is TRBV9, the J call TRBJ2-2; TRBD2 matches at 7 bases. Trimming cost V 0 bases and J 6 bases; bases outside gene matches: 14. The CDR3 is made up of 18 amino acids. CDR1 and CDR2 from the germline V gene are SGDLS and YYNGEE. The CDR3, as DNA: TGTGCCAGCAGCGTAGTGGTAACGACTAGCAGGACGGCCGGGGAGCTGTTTTTT. The encoded protein is CASSVVVTTSRTAGELFF.

This clonotype showed up many times. The chain is built from TRBV28 and TRBJ1-2, with TRBD1 identical over 9 bases. In germline, CDR1 is MDHEN, CDR2 SYDVKM. The CDR3 covers 13 residues. The junction had 4 bases not matched to a gene; V was cut back by 5 bases and J by 6 bases. The chain's CDR3 is CASSVRQGDGYTF. CDR3 coding DNA: TGTGCCAGCAGTGTCCGACAGGGGGATGGCTACACCTTC.

This chain uses TRBV27 with TRBJ2-7, with D tentatively TRBD1 or TRBD2 (6 bases each). The germline CDR1 and CDR2 sequences are MNHEY and SMNVEV (reference sequence). The length of the CDR3 is 15 residues. Trimming shortened V by 2 bases and J by 2 bases, and 13 bases separated the two germline ends. The CDR3: CASSLPGAQAYEQYF. The CDR3, as DNA: TGTGCCAGCAGTTTACCGGGGGCCCAAGCCTACGAGCAGTACTTC.

The sample holds many counts of this clonotype. The rearrangement uses TRBV12-3 or TRBV12-4 and TRBJ2-3; TRBD2 might be the D (5 bases). CDR3 length: 17 amino acids. The V gene lost 3 bases and the J gene lost 4 bases, with 20 bases spanning the gap. For the CDR3, the DNA is TGTGCCAGCAGTTTCGAACTCGGGGAAGTTTCAGCAGATACGCAGTATTTT. This encodes CASSFELGEVSADTQYF.

This clonotype was seen more than once but under ten times. This chain links TRBV7-8 with TRBJ1-5; 7 nucleotides line up with TRBD1. Germline values: CDR1 SGHVS, CDR2 FQNEAQ. With V trimmed by 5 bases and J by 5 bases, 9 bases remained unmatched. The length of the CDR3 is 15 residues. CDR3 in amino acids: CASSPRPGGDQPQHF. The DNA of the CDR3 is TGTGCCAGCAGCCCTCGGCCAGGGGGGGATCAGCCCCAGCATTTT.

To note about this clonotype: One base away lies a much larger clone, so this may be a sequencing read error. This sequence joins TRBV5-1 and TRBJ2-7; tentative D call: TRBD2 (6 bases). There are 13 residues in the CDR3. The germline V gene has CDR1 SGHRS and CDR2 YFSETQ. CDR3 nucleotides: TGCGTCAGCAGCACCCGGGACTTCTACGAGCAGTACTTC. Its translation is CVSSTRDFYEQYF.

A word on this clonotype: Given a much more abundant clone one base away, this may be a read error. No conserved phenylalanine or tryptophan is present at the end of the CDR3, so a read error is the likely explanation. The CDR3 sequence: CASSDLRGNTEAFL. CDR3 DNA sequence: TGTGCCAGCAGTGACCTGAGGGGTAACACTGAAGCTTTCCTT. This chain connects TRBV6-1 to TRBJ1-1; D is perhaps TRBD1 (5 bases). Per germline, CDR1 MNHNS and CDR2 SASEGT. Trimming removed 3 bases at V and 2 bases at J, with 10 bases between. This CDR3 has 14 amino acids.

This clonotype was recorded at least ten times. CDR3 region: CASSDWTSGGNNEQFF. DNA of the CDR3: TGTGCCAGCAGCGACTGGACTAGCGGTGGAAACAATGAGCAGTTCTTC. This chain joins TRBV7-9 and TRBJ2-1, with 10 bases aligning to TRBD2. J lost 5 bases, V lost 5 bases, and 9 bases had no gene match. The CDR3 sequence is 16 residues long. The germline gives CDR1 SEHNR, CDR2 FQNEAQ (reference sequence).

V is TRBV5-1 and J is TRBJ2-7; 8 bases are a match to TRBD2. Trimming at V came to 4 bases and at J to 7 bases, leaving 13 bases not matched to a gene. The CDR3 consists of 15 residues. The V gene's germline CDR1 is SGHRS and CDR2 YFSETQ. The CDR3 nucleotides are TGCGCCAGCAGCCTCACTAGCGGATTGGCGACAGAGCAGTACTTC. Translated: CASSLTSGLATEQYF.

This clonotype was detected a few times. The rearrangement joins TRBV7-4 to TRBJ2-2; TRBD2 aligns across 16 bases. CDR1 and CDR2 from the germline V gene are SGHVT and SQSDAQ. Losses at the gene ends were 7 bases for V and 1 base for J; bases not matched to a gene: 9. This CDR3 region has 19 residues. CDR3 in DNA: TGTGCCAGCACCAACGGGACTAGCGGGAGGGCTCGGAACACCGGGGAGCTGTTTTTT. Its protein product is CASTNGTSGRARNTGELFF.

This clonotype was recorded a few times. The chain employs TRBV9 and TRBJ1-5, with 9 bases identical to TRBD1. Germline V lookup: CDR1 SGDLS, CDR2 YYNGEE. The CDR3 runs to 14 residues. The junction had 6 bases not matched to a gene; V was cut back by 2 bases and J by 9 bases. In DNA, the CDR3 is TGTGCCAGCAGCGTCGGGGACAGGGTAGGGCCCCAGCATTTT. Its translation is CASSVGDRVGPQHF.

This clonotype has a handful of counts. The chain couples TRBV2 to TRBJ1-1, with D possibly being TRBD1 (5 bases). The V gene's germline CDR1 is SNHLY and CDR2 FYNNEI. This CDR3 region has 16 residues. V lost 6 bases, J lost 6 bases, and 23 bases lay in between. The DNA for the CDR3 is TGTGCCAGCAGCGGTAGGGGACGTGAAGTGAGGGCTGAAGCTTTCTTT. Protein sequence: CASSGRGREVRAEAFF.

This clonotype has ten or more counts. The chain joins TRBV7-3 to TRBJ2-1; 7 bases line up with TRBD2. V lost 0 bases, J lost 3 bases, and 5 bases stayed unmatched. The CDR3 has 16 amino acids. From germline, CDR1 is SGHTA and CDR2 FQGTGA. In nucleotides, the CDR3 is TGTGCCAGCAGCTTAACGGAGGGAGGGTTCTACAATGAGCAGTTCTTC. Translating gives CASSLTEGGFYNEQFF.

In its sample, this clonotype was seen a few times. The chain combines TRBV12-3 or TRBV12-4 with TRBJ1-4; D not resolved. The CDR3 extends over 14 amino acids. Trimming took off 6 bases at V and 5 bases at J, with 13 bases between the two ends. The CDR3 is CASSFPANNEKLFF. The CDR3 nucleotides read TGTGCCAGCAGCTTCCCCGCGAACAATGAAAAACTGTTTTTT.